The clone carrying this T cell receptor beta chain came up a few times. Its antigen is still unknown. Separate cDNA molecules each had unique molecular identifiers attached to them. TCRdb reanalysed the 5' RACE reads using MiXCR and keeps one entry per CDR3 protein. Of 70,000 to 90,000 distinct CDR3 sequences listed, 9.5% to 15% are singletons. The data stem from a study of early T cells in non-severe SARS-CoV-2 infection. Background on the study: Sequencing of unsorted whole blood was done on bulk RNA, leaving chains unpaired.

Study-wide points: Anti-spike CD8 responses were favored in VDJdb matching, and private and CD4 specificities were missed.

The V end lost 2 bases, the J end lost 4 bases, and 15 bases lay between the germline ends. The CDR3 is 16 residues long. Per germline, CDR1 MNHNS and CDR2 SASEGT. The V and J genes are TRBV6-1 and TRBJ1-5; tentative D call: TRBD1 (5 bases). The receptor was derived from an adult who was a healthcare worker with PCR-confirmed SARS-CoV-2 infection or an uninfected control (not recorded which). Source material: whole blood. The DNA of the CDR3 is TGTGCCAGCAGTGAATCGGGGCAGGGTGGGAATCAGCCCCAGCATTTT. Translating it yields CASSESGQGGNQPQHF.